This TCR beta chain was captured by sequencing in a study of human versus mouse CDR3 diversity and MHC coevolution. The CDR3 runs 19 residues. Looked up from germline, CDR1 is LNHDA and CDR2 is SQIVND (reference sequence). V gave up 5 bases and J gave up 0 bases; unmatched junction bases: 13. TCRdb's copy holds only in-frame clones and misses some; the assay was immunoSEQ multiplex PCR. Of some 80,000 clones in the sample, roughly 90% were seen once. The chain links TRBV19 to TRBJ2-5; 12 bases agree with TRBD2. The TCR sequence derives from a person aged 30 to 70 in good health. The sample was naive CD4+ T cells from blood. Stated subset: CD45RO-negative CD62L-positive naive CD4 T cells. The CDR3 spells CASSLRGGLAGTYQETQYF. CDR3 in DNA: TGTGCCAGTAGTCTACGAGGAGGACTAGCGGGGACGTACCAAGAGACCCAGTACTTC. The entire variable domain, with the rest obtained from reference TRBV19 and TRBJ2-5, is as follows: DGGITQSPKYLFRKEGQNVTLSCEQNLNHDAMYWYRQDPGQGLRLIYYSQIVNDFQKGDIAEGYSVSREKKESFPLTVTSAQKNPTAFYLCASSLRGGLAGTYQETQYFGPGTRLLVL.